These 20 T cell receptor beta chains share one sample of origin, sequenced in a study of blood T cells in healthy people across ages. Primers used in a second PCR of roughly 6 to 12 cycles were a sample-barcoded 5' primer and a J-beta primer mix. Via MiXCR, TCRdb re-called the 5' RACE reads, giving one row per CDR3 protein. The data hold about 830,000 distinct CDR3 sequences, with about 59% observed a single time. Sequencing used blood. The receptors were sampled from a man younger than 40 in good health.

This sequence joins TRBV19 and TRBJ1-6; 7 nucleotides match TRBD1. Losses at the gene ends were 3 bases for V and 7 bases for J; bases not matched to a gene: 3. Looked up from germline, CDR1 is LNHDA and CDR2 is SQIVND (reference sequence). This CDR3 comprises 14 residues. CDR3: CASSIDRENSPLHF. The DNA for the CDR3 is TGTGCCAGTAGTATCGACAGGGAAAATTCACCCCTCCACTTT.

The chain is built from TRBV4-3 and TRBJ2-3; no firm D call. The CDR3 sequence is 15 residues long. Trimming shortened V by 0 bases and J by 4 bases, and 11 bases separated the two germline ends. Germline values: CDR1 LGHNA, CDR2 YSLEER. CDR3 DNA: TGCGCCAGCAGCCAAGATCGCTTGAGGCCAGATACGCAGTATTTT. Translating it yields CASSQDRLRPDTQYF.

This clonotype has a single count. The genes are TRBV12-3 or TRBV12-4 and TRBJ2-3; a possible D gene is TRBD2 (5 bases). The CDR3 extends over 15 amino acids. V lost 8 bases to trimming and J lost 0 bases, with 15 bases between them. The CDR3 coding sequence is TGTGCCAGCCGGGGTTGGGGAGTTAGCACAGATACGCAGTATTTT. This gives the protein CASRGWGVSTDTQYF.

The genes are TRBV29-1 and TRBJ1-1, with TRBD1 matching over 10 bases. The CDR3 consists of 13 residues. CDR1 SQVTM and CDR2 ANQGSEA come from the germline V gene. V dropped 6 bases and J dropped 4; count of bases not matched to a gene: 5. DNA of the CDR3: TGCAGCGTGGGGGACAGGGGTGGCACTGAAGCTTTCTTT. Translated, it gives CSVGDRGGTEAFF.

This clonotype was counted only a few times. The chain is built from TRBV20-1 and TRBJ1-4; TRBD1 aligns across 11 bases. With 5 bases clipped from V and 8 bases from J, the junction kept 4 bases outside the gene matches. The CDR3 spans 13 residues. Per germline, CDR1 DFQATT and CDR2 SNEGSKA (reference sequence). CDR3 amino acids: CSAGQGAGEKLFF. The CDR3 nucleotides read TGCAGTGCTGGACAGGGGGCAGGGGAAAAACTGTTTTTT.

The chain links TRBV6-2 or TRBV6-3 to TRBJ1-5; unclear D gene. CDR3 length: 11 amino acids. Trimming took 8 bases from V and 1 from J, leaving 3 bases between them. Germline CDR1 and CDR2: MNHEY and SVGEGT. The CDR3 sequence: CASLSNQPQHF. CDR3 bases: TGTGCCAGCCTAAGCAATCAGCCCCAGCATTTT.

This rearrangement joins TRBV9 to TRBJ1-2; D is undetermined. Germline CDR1 reads SGDLS; CDR2 reads YYNGEE. CDR3 length equals 14 residues. The V and J ends lost 5 bases and 4 bases respectively, with 15 bases between them. CDR3 nucleotides: TGTGCCAGCAGTTTAGGCCAGGAATCCTATGGCTACACCTTC. Protein: CASSLGQESYGYTF.

This clonotype has ten or more counts. The chain is built from TRBV27 and TRBJ2-7, with D perhaps TRBD1 (5 bases). The CDR3 has 16 residues. CDR1 and CDR2 (germline): MNHEY, SMNVEV (reference sequence). Trimming took off 0 bases at V and 2 bases at J, with 14 bases between the two ends. The CDR3 DNA follows: TGTGCCAGCAGTTTATCCCCCCTAGACAGAACCTACGAGCAGTACTTC. It specifies CASSLSPLDRTYEQYF.

The gene calls are TRBV6-6 and TRBJ2-3, with a tentative D call TRBD1 (5 bases). V lost 2 bases and J 5 bases, leaving 17 bases between the germline ends. The CDR3 is 16 residues long. Germline lookup yields CDR1 MNHNY and CDR2 SVGAGI (reference sequence). Here the CDR3 reads CASSYGIRTPGDTQYF. Written as DNA, the CDR3 is TGTGCCAGCAGTTACGGCATCCGGACACCCGGAGATACGCAGTATTTT.

The chain recombines TRBV4-2 with TRBJ2-1; D not resolved. Between the trimmed V and J ends, which lost 4 bases and 7 bases, there was a span of 17 bases. The CDR3 has 15 amino acids. Germline assignment: CDR1 LGHNA and CDR2 YNFKEQ. The CDR3 DNA reads TGTGCCAGCAGCCCCCGGGCGACGGGTTGGAATGAGCAGTTCTTC. The encoded protein is CASSPRATGWNEQFF.

The rearrangement links TRBV9 to TRBJ2-1, with 9 bases aligning to TRBD2. The germline V gene has CDR1 SGDLS and CDR2 YYNGEE. V dropped 2 bases and J dropped 6; count of bases not matched to a gene: 12. The CDR3 contains 17 residues. For the CDR3, the DNA is TGTGCCAGCAGCGTCTCGACGCGCGGGGGGGCGCTCAATGAGCAGTTCTTC. It yields the protein CASSVSTRGGALNEQFF.

This sequence joins TRBV20-1 and TRBJ2-5; 7 nucleotides line up with TRBD1. Trimming cost V 5 bases and J 2 bases; bases outside gene matches: 8. Looked up from germline, CDR1 is DFQATT and CDR2 is SNEGSKA (reference sequence). The CDR3 is 14 residues long. The CDR3 DNA follows: TGCAGTGCTCTTGGACAGGATCCACAAGAGACCCAGTACTTC. It encodes CSALGQDPQETQYF.

This rearrangement joins TRBV12-3 or TRBV12-4 to TRBJ1-5; tentatively, D is TRBD1 (6 bases). V lost 7 bases, J lost 4 bases, and 11 bases lay in between. This CDR3 comprises 13 residues. The CDR3 DNA is TGTGCCAGCACTCAAACAGGGAATCAGCCCCAGCATTTT. Its translation is CASTQTGNQPQHF.

The CDR3 sequence is CASSQDGQRLGGYTF. CDR3 coding DNA: TGCGCCAGCAGCCAAGATGGACAGCGCCTCGGTGGTTACACCTTC. The chain employs TRBV4-3 and TRBJ1-2, with a tentative D call TRBD1 (6 bases). Germline values: CDR1 LGHNA, CDR2 YSLEER. The CDR3 sequence is 15 residues long. Trimming removed 0 bases from V and 11 bases from J, with 19 bases in between.

The chain recombines TRBV4-2 with TRBJ1-1; TRBD1 agrees at 9 bases. The germline V gene encodes CDR1 LGHNA and CDR2 YNFKEQ. V gave up 1 base and J gave up 0 bases; unmatched junction bases: 3. The CDR3 length is 16 residues. This chain's CDR3 is CASSQGWDRVNTEAFF. DNA of the CDR3: TGTGCCAGCAGCCAAGGCTGGGACAGGGTGAACACTGAAGCTTTCTTT.

The rearrangement links TRBV6-5 to TRBJ2-6; 7 positions match TRBD1. Trimming took 2 bases from V and 2 from J; bases not matched to a gene: 12. Germline assignment: CDR1 MNHEY and CDR2 SVGAGI. This CDR3 has 19 residues. The CDR3 reads CASSYRRQGPLPGANVLTF. The CDR3, as DNA: TGTGCCAGCAGTTACCGCCGACAGGGCCCCCTCCCTGGGGCCAACGTCCTGACTTTC.

V usage is TRBV9 and J usage is TRBJ2-5, with D possibly being TRBD1 (5 bases). V lost 2 bases and J lost 5, with 13 bases in between. CDR1 is SGDLS, CDR2 YYNGEE, per germline. CDR3 length: 14 residues. As DNA, the CDR3 is TGTGCCAGCAGCGTGGCAGGGATGGGGGAGACCCAGTACTTC. It yields the protein CASSVAGMGETQYF. Drawing the rest from reference TRBV9 and TRBJ2-5, the complete variable domain is DSGVTQTPKHLITATGQRVTLRCSPRSGDLSVYWYQQSLDQGLQFLIQYYNGEERAKGNILERFSAQQFPDLHSELNLSSLELGDSALYFCASSVAGMGETQYFGPGTRLLVL.

The chain recombines TRBV3-1 with TRBJ2-1; 9 bases match TRBD1. Per germline, CDR1 LGHDT and CDR2 YNNKEL (reference sequence). This CDR3 comprises 17 residues. The V and J ends lost 4 bases and 8 bases, in that order; junction bases with no gene match: 15. The DNA for the CDR3 is TGTGCCAGCAGCCCCTACCCTCCGGGACAGGGTAGGGATGAGCAGTTCTTC. Its protein product is CASSPYPPGQGRDEQFF.

The V and J genes are TRBV7-9 and TRBJ1-2; maybe TRBD1 (5 bases). Germline V lookup: CDR1 SEHNR, CDR2 FQNEAQ (reference sequence). The CDR3 totals 14 residues. V lost 10 bases and J lost 3, with 18 bases in between. CDR3 region: CAIRGVSTDYGYTF. In nucleotides, the CDR3 is TGTGCCATCCGGGGGGTCTCGACGGACTATGGCTACACCTTC.

This clonotype has a handful of counts. The CDR3 DNA is TGTGCTAGTGCCCCGGGGGCCTACTGGGAGCAGTACTTC. Its protein product is CASAPGAYWEQYF. The V call is TRBV12-5, the J call TRBJ2-7; the D gene could be TRBD1 or TRBD2 (6 bases each). The CDR3 is made up of 13 amino acids. CDR1 is LGHNT, CDR2 FRNRAP, per germline. V lost 7 bases to trimming and J lost 7 bases, with 17 bases between them.